One sample yielded the 26 T cell receptor beta chains listed below, sequenced in a study of blood T cell repertoires in COVID-19. Data came from immunoSEQ multiplex PCR; TCRdb stores just in-frame clones and leaves some out. The sample carries tens of thousands of clones, roughly 87% recorded once. What was sequenced was peripheral blood. These receptors were taken from a man aged 55 to 70 with active COVID-19.

The chain combines TRBV29-1 with TRBJ2-7; TRBD1 matches 8 bases. The V gene's germline CDR1 is SQVTM and CDR2 ANQGSEA. The CDR3 has 15 amino acids. V dropped 1 base and J dropped 1; count of bases not matched to a gene: 6. DNA for the CDR3: TGCAGCGTTGAAGCGGACAGGGTGGGATCCTACGAGCAGTACTTC. Translating gives CSVEADRVGSYEQYF.

The V call is TRBV7-9, the J call TRBJ2-5; D possibly corresponds to TRBD1 (6 bases). From germline, CDR1 is SEHNR and CDR2 FQNEAQ (reference sequence). V lost 2 bases and J 2 bases, leaving 9 bases between the germline ends. The CDR3 is 14 residues long. The CDR3 spells CASSLTGPQETQYF. The CDR3 DNA follows: TGTGCCAGCAGCTTAACAGGGCCTCAAGAGACCCAGTACTTC.

The V call is TRBV24-1, the J call TRBJ2-1; 8 bases fit TRBD2. The CDR3 length is 14 residues. Germline-derived CDR1 and CDR2 are KGHDR and SFDVKD. After removal of 7 bases from V and 2 bases from J, the junction contained 3 bases not matched to a gene. The CDR3, as DNA: TGTGCCACCAGCTCGGGGGGGCCCTACAATGAGCAGTTCTTC. It encodes CATSSGGPYNEQFF.

The chain links TRBV7-9 to TRBJ2-1; D not resolved. Between the trimmed V and J ends, which lost 5 bases and 8 bases, there was a span of 13 bases. The CDR3 runs 13 residues. Per the germline V gene, CDR1 is SEHNR and CDR2 is FQNEAQ (reference sequence). CDR3 nucleotide sequence: TGTGCCAGCAGCCCCCCCATTTTAGATGAGCAGTTCTTC. The encoded protein is CASSPPILDEQFF.

The CDR3 region has the DNA TGTGCCAGTATAAGTGGCGCGGGGGGACACAATGAGCAGTTCTTC. The encoded protein is CASISGAGGHNEQFF. The rearrangement uses TRBV19 and TRBJ2-1; 8 nucleotides align to TRBD2. The CDR3 contains 15 residues. Unmatched junction bases numbered 10, after V lost 7 bases and J lost 5 bases. Germline CDR1 and CDR2: LNHDA and SQIVND (reference sequence).

The chain uses TRBV3-1 (or the pseudogene TRBV3-2) and TRBJ1-2; D gene uncertain. The germline gives CDR1 LGHDT, CDR2 YNNKEL (reference sequence). The CDR3 sequence is 14 residues long. The ends were cut back, 0 bases at V and 8 bases at J, with 13 bases in the middle. CDR3 in DNA: TGTGCCAGCAGCCAAGATAGCACGGTCGGCGGCTACACCTTC. Encoded protein: CASSQDSTVGGYTF.

V gene TRBV5-1 combines with J gene TRBJ2-7; 11 bases match TRBD2. The germline CDR1 and CDR2 sequences are SGHRS and YFSETQ. The CDR3 has 15 amino acids. With 4 bases clipped from V and 3 bases from J, the junction kept 6 bases outside the gene matches. CDR3 nucleotides: TGCGCCAGCAGCACAGGGACTAGCGGCCGCTACGAGCAGTACTTC. It yields the protein CASSTGTSGRYEQYF.

The chain employs TRBV12-3 or TRBV12-4 and TRBJ1-1, with a weak D call TRBD1 (5 bases). The CDR3 sequence is 13 residues long. Trimming shortened V by 5 bases and J by 1 base, and 8 bases separated the two germline ends. The CDR3 loop is CASSKGENTEAFF. CDR3 in DNA: TGTGCCAGCAGTAAAGGGGAGAACACTGAAGCTTTCTTT.

The CDR3 region has the DNA TGTGCCACCAGCAGAGATAAAGGGGCTGGTCAGCCCCAGCATTTT. This translates into CATSRDKGAGQPQHF. The rearrangement joins TRBV15 to TRBJ1-5; perhaps TRBD1 as D (5 bases). Trimming stripped 0 bases from V and 6 bases from J, with 12 bases between. The germline V gene has CDR1 LNHNV and CDR2 YYDKDF (reference sequence). CDR3 length equals 15 residues.

The chain combines TRBV7-9 with TRBJ1-1; maybe TRBD1 (5 bases). CDR1 and CDR2 from the germline V gene are SEHNR and FQNEAQ (reference sequence). V lost 3 bases to trimming and J lost 5 bases, with 19 bases between them. The CDR3 spans 16 residues. CDR3 bases: TGTGCCAGCAGCTTCATCAGAAGAGCAGGGCGGACTGAAGCTTTCTTT. Amino acid sequence: CASSFIRRAGRTEAFF.

This chain joins TRBV6-6 and TRBJ2-7; D might be TRBD1 (6 bases). The CDR3 has 13 amino acids. The V end lost 2 bases, the J end lost 5 bases, and 10 bases lay between the germline ends. Germline V lookup: CDR1 MNHNY, CDR2 SVGAGI (reference sequence). The CDR3 DNA reads TGTGCCAGCAGTTACCTTGGGGGCGACGAGCAGTACTTC. Protein: CASSYLGGDEQYF.

This chain uses TRBV5-1 with TRBJ1-4; possibly TRBD1 for D (6 bases). Per the germline V gene, CDR1 is SGHRS and CDR2 is YFSETQ. Trimming took 5 bases from V and 4 from J, leaving 12 bases between them. The CDR3 has 14 amino acids. CDR3 in DNA: TGCGCCAGCAGAGGGCAGGGGCATAATGAAAAACTGTTTTTT. It encodes CASRGQGHNEKLFF.

This clone was seen a single time. CDR3 nucleotides: TGTGCCAGCAGCTCAGACAAGGGACAGCTACAAGAGACCCAGTACTTC. This encodes CASSSDKGQLQETQYF. The chain joins TRBV5-4 to TRBJ2-5, with 7 bases lining up with TRBD1. This CDR3 comprises 16 residues. The germline V gene encodes CDR1 SGHNT and CDR2 YYREEE (reference sequence). V lost 3 bases, J lost 2 bases, and 10 bases stayed unmatched.

This sequence joins TRBV15 and TRBJ1-1, with a weak D call TRBD1 (6 bases). V was clipped by 0 bases and J by 5 bases, with 7 bases between them. The CDR3 has 13 amino acids. Germline V CDR1 and CDR2: LNHNV, YYDKDF (reference sequence). The CDR3 region is CATSRETGTEAFF. Here the CDR3 DNA reads TGTGCCACCAGCAGAGAGACAGGAACTGAAGCTTTCTTT. Filled out from reference TRBV15 and TRBJ1-1, the complete variable domain reads DAMVIQNPRYQVTQFGKPVTLSCSQTLNHNVMYWYQQKSSQAPKLLFHYYDKDFNNEADTPDNFQSRRPNTSFCFLDIRSPGLGDTAMYLCATSRETGTEAFFGQGTRLTVV.

The chain has TRBV5-6 and TRBJ2-7, with D uncertain. Trimming took off 4 bases at V and 2 bases at J, with 16 bases between the two ends. In germline, CDR1 is SGHDT, CDR2 YYEEEE. This CDR3 has 15 residues. The CDR3 spells CASSVSMGAPYEQYF. Written as DNA, the CDR3 is TGTGCCAGCAGCGTTTCGATGGGCGCCCCCTACGAGCAGTACTTC.

The chain joins TRBV6-6 to TRBJ2-1, with a tentative D call TRBD1 (5 bases). The ends were cut back, 5 bases at V and 7 bases at J, with 9 bases in the middle. Per the germline V gene, CDR1 is MNHNY and CDR2 is SVGAGI (reference sequence). The CDR3 is made up of 12 amino acids. The CDR3 sequence is CASSIQENEQFF. The CDR3 nucleotides are TGTGCCAGCAGTATACAGGAAAATGAGCAGTTCTTC.

The chain is built from TRBV5-4 and TRBJ2-7; 11 positions agree with TRBD2. This CDR3 has 17 residues. Losses at the gene ends were 5 bases for V and 2 bases for J; bases not matched to a gene: 12. Looked up from germline, CDR1 is SGHNT and CDR2 is YYREEE (reference sequence). For the CDR3, the DNA is TGTGCCAGCAGTCAGTCCCCTTTAGCGGGGGGGACCTACGAGCAGTACTTC. It codes for CASSQSPLAGGTYEQYF.

The chain uses TRBV12-3 or TRBV12-4 and TRBJ1-5; D call uncertain. This CDR3 region has 13 residues. V was trimmed by 5 bases and J by 4 bases, leaving 9 bases between them. The CDR3 DNA reads TGTGCCAGCAGTGGCTCCGGGAATCAGCCCCAGCATTTT. Translating gives CASSGSGNQPQHF.

The J gene is TRBJ2-6, the V gene TRBV9, with 9 bases fitting TRBD1. Germline loops: CDR1 SGDLS, CDR2 YYNGEE. After removal of 4 bases from V and 0 bases from J, the junction contained 8 bases not matched to a gene. CDR3 size: 18 residues. The CDR3 nucleotides read TGTGCCAGCAGCAAAGGACAGGGGCAATCCTCTGGGGCCAACGTCCTGACTTTC. It codes for CASSKGQGQSSGANVLTF.

This chain connects TRBV3-1 (or the pseudogene TRBV3-2) to TRBJ2-2; D possibly corresponds to TRBD2 (6 bases). V was pared by 6 bases and J by 7 bases, with 12 bases between. The CDR3 is 13 amino acids. The germline V gene has CDR1 LGHDT and CDR2 YNNKEL (reference sequence). The CDR3 here is CASRLSGVGELFF. The CDR3 DNA follows: TGTGCCAGCAGACTTAGCGGCGTCGGGGAGCTGTTTTTT.

The CDR3 reads CAWSVLAGEETQYF. For the CDR3, the DNA is TGTGCCTGGAGTGTACTAGCGGGGGAAGAGACCCAGTACTTC. This rearrangement joins TRBV30 to TRBJ2-5; the match to TRBD2 covers 11 bases. J gave up 3 bases and V 0 bases, and 0 bases lay outside the gene matches. The CDR3 runs to 14 residues. Germline V gene sequence: CDR1 GTSNPN, CDR2 SVGIG (reference sequence). Complete variable domain (other parts from reference TRBV30 and TRBJ2-5): SQTIHQWPATLVQPVGSPLSLECTVEGTSNPNLYWYRQAAGRGLQLLFYSVGIGQISSEVPQNLSASRPQDRQFILSSKKLLLSDSGFYLCAWSVLAGEETQYFGPGTRLLVL.

CDR3 nucleotide sequence: TGTGCCAGCAGTTACGGCAGGGGTGATCAGCCCCAGCATTTT. Translating gives CASSYGRGDQPQHF. The rearrangement joins TRBV6-5 to TRBJ1-5; D is perhaps TRBD1 (6 bases). The CDR3 length is 14 residues. Germline CDR1 MNHEY, CDR2 SVGAGI. Trimming removed 2 bases from V and 5 bases from J, with 10 bases in between.

This chain connects TRBV6-5 to TRBJ2-7, with a tentative D call TRBD1 (6 bases). The V gene lost 5 bases and the J gene lost 0 bases, with 14 bases spanning the gap. Germline loops: CDR1 MNHEY, CDR2 SVGAGI. This CDR3 contains 15 residues. CDR3 in amino acids: CASSHRDTSSYEQYF. In nucleotides, the CDR3 is TGTGCCAGCAGTCACCGGGACACCAGCTCCTACGAGCAGTACTTC.

The V call is TRBV5-4, the J call TRBJ2-1; 9 bases fit TRBD1. Germline V CDR1 and CDR2: SGHNT, YYREEE (reference sequence). The CDR3 covers 17 residues. Trimming at V came to 4 bases and at J to 2 bases, leaving 10 bases not matched to a gene. Here the CDR3 DNA reads TGTGCCAGCAGCCCATGGAGGGGGACAGGGACCTACAATGAGCAGTTCTTC. Its translation is CASSPWRGTGTYNEQFF.

The chain joins TRBV27 to TRBJ2-5, with D maybe TRBD1 (5 bases). This CDR3 has 14 amino acids. Germline loops: CDR1 MNHEY, CDR2 SMNVEV (reference sequence). Trimming removed 3 bases at V and 4 bases at J, with 12 bases between. The CDR3 protein is CASSLSQGTETQYF. The CDR3 DNA reads TGTGCCAGCAGTTTGAGTCAGGGCACAGAGACCCAGTACTTC.

The V call is TRBV10-3, the J call TRBJ1-1, with a possible D match to TRBD1 (5 bases). The germline V gene encodes CDR1 ENHRY and CDR2 SYGVKD. The CDR3 runs 11 residues. Trimming removed 8 bases at V and 4 bases at J, with 8 bases between. The DNA of the CDR3 is TGTGCCATCGGGAGGGGCACTGAAGCTTTCTTT. Its protein is CAIGRGTEAFF.